These 9 T cell receptor beta chains share one sample of origin, sequenced in a study of T cell repertoires in ileal Crohn's disease. TCRdb keeps only in-frame clones here, not all; method: immunoSEQ multiplex PCR. The table records around 7,500 clones, under 75% of them present only once. Sequenced sample: ileal tissue. The receptors were gathered from an adult with Crohn's disease.

V usage is TRBV2 and J usage is TRBJ2-3, with 8 bases fitting TRBD1. After removal of 6 bases from V and 3 bases from J, the junction contained 8 bases not matched to a gene. The CDR3 is made up of 15 amino acids. Germline CDR1 is SNHLY and CDR2 is FYNNEI. The CDR3 coding sequence is TGTGCCAGCAGGTTCCAGGACAGGGAGACAGATACGCAGTATTTT. Amino acids: CASRFQDRETDTQYF.

In this sample, this clone turned up once. This chain links TRBV10-3 with TRBJ2-5, with TRBD2 identical over 10 bases. With 2 bases clipped from V and 5 bases from J, the junction kept 5 bases outside the gene matches. There are 15 residues in the CDR3. Germline CDR1 ENHRY, CDR2 SYGVKD. The CDR3 nucleotides are TGTGCCATCAGTGAGGGACTAGCGGCGGTGGAGACCCAGTACTTC. Translation gives CAISEGLAAVETQYF.

The rearrangement uses TRBV11-2 and TRBJ2-1; 15 bases agree with TRBD2. The CDR3 has 18 residues. Germline CDR1 reads SGHAT; CDR2 reads FQNNGV. The J segment lost 15 bases and the V segment lost 2 bases, leaving 17 bases of the junction unmatched. CDR3 DNA sequence: TGTGCCAGCAGCTTAACAACTTATCCGGGACTAGCGGGGGGCCGAGCGTTCTTC. It codes for CASSLTTYPGLAGGRAFF.

The rearrangement links TRBV9 to TRBJ2-6; possible D gene TRBD2, 6 bases. Trimming pared 3 bases from V and 5 bases from J, leaving 9 bases between. This CDR3 has 14 amino acids. Germline CDR1 is SGDLS and CDR2 is YYNGEE. The CDR3 region is CASSAGLWANVLTF. For the CDR3, the DNA is TGTGCCAGCAGCGCGGGACTCTGGGCCAACGTCCTGACTTTC. Looking up the rest from reference TRBV9 and TRBJ2-6 gives the full variable domain: DSGVTQTPKHLITATGQRVTLRCSPRSGDLSVYWYQQSLDQGLQFLIQYYNGEERAKGNILERFSAQQFPDLHSELNLSSLELGDSALYFCASSAGLWANVLTFGAGSRLTVL.

Concerning this clone: Its ends do not fully match the called genes, so a read error is possible. The rearrangement uses TRBV20-1 and TRBJ1-1; D call uncertain. The CDR3 is 11 residues long. From germline, CDR1 is DFQATT and CDR2 SNEGSKA (reference sequence). DNA for the CDR3: TGCAGAGCTACACAGAACACTGAAGCTTTCTTT. Translation: CRATQNTEAFF.

The chain combines TRBV5-4 with TRBJ1-5, with D unresolved. The V end was cut by 0 bases, the J end by 7 bases, with 14 bases between. The germline V gene has CDR1 SGHNT and CDR2 YYREEE (reference sequence). There are 15 residues in the CDR3. CDR3 residues: CASSLGAGPGQPQHF. The CDR3 DNA reads TGTGCCAGCAGCTTGGGGGCAGGCCCTGGCCAGCCCCAGCATTTT.

The table lists this clone with a few counts. V and J are TRBV27 and TRBJ1-6; no firm D call. Per the germline V gene, CDR1 is MNHEY and CDR2 is SMNVEV (reference sequence). V lost 5 bases, J lost 0 bases, and 20 bases lay in between. The CDR3 contains 19 residues. DNA of the CDR3: TGTGCCAGCAGTGTAGACTTAAACCTAGGAAGCTCCTATAATTCACCCCTCCACTTT. It yields the protein CASSVDLNLGSSYNSPLHF.

The chain uses TRBV2 and TRBJ2-3, with 9 bases identical to TRBD2. V lost 9 bases and J lost 4; bases outside the gene matches: 5. This CDR3 is 13 amino acids long. Germline V gives CDR1 SNHLY, CDR2 FYNNEI. The CDR3 DNA sequence: TGTGCCAGGGAAGCGGGGGGAGCAGATACGCAGTATTTT. The encoded protein is CAREAGGADTQYF.

The chain employs TRBV5-1 and TRBJ2-7; 10 bases align to TRBD1. Germline CDR1 SGHRS, CDR2 YFSETQ. The CDR3 is 14 amino acids. Unmatched junction bases numbered 5, after V lost 6 bases and J lost 2 bases. The CDR3 loop reads CASKYGTGAYEQYF. The CDR3 bases are TGCGCCAGCAAATACGGGACAGGGGCCTACGAGCAGTACTTC.